This record concerns one T cell receptor beta chain sequence. Antigen: not known. The data stem from a study of cytomegalovirus exposure and HLA in healthy donors. PCR primers comprised 60 Vbeta and 13 Jbeta primers. Original processing methods: Some 10 million of tens of millions of unique TCR beta chains were shared, per a later count. The data were produced by immunoSEQ multiplex PCR, yet TCRdb's version contains in-frame clones alone and is incomplete. That table supplies the V and J calls and clone size; D and trimming were determined from the DNA. The data show 100,000 to 150,000 clones, with roughly 10% seen just once and 4.6% held by the top ten. Study findings and constraints: A later analysis reportedly found that, within productive TCRs, an Asian-associated ancestry cluster had fewer N-insertions than the mean observed across the approximately 690 donors.

V lost 4 bases to trimming and J lost 8 bases; unmatched junction nucleotides: 14. The CDR3 has 17 amino acids. Germline-derived CDR1 and CDR2 are LNHDA and SQIVND (reference sequence). The clonotype comes from a woman aged 18-35 years in good health and CMV-seropositive. The rearrangement links TRBV19 to TRBJ1-4, with 9 bases aligning to TRBD1. Sequences were obtained from PBMCs. The CDR3 is CASSTGTGSPVREKLFF. The CDR3 DNA reads as TGTGCCAGTAGTACCGGGACAGGGTCGCCTGTAAGGGAAAAACTGTTTTTT.